Shown below are 32 T cell receptor beta chains from a single sample sequenced in a study of T-cell memory formation after mild COVID-19 (TCRdb year 2021). The library was generated by 5' RACE. The data were produced on an Illumina NovaSeq 6000. TCRdb passed the public sequencing reads through fastp at Q25 and MiXCR, retaining productive beta sequences. Rows are unified per CDR3 protein, each entry keeping the most common DNA and genes. Counted in this sample were about 100,000 distinct CDR3 sequences; 11% of them appeared once. The ten largest clonotypes hold approximately 40% of the sample. The sample was PBMCs or a T cell subset sorted from them (not recorded which). The receptors here all came from a man younger than 35 who had mild COVID-19 (a few samples of this study predate the infection). The sample titles of this study are shuffled in the database, so cell type and time point are left out; the donor was told from shared clones.

This clonotype was counted a few times. This chain links TRBV7-9 with TRBJ2-3, with D possibly matching TRBD1 (6 bases). Trimming shortened V by 5 bases and J by 2 bases, and 14 bases separated the two germline ends. This CDR3 contains 15 residues. Looked up from germline, CDR1 is SEHNR and CDR2 is FQNEAQ (reference sequence). CDR3 sequence: CASSRRDTSTDTQYF. The CDR3 DNA follows: TGTGCCAGCAGCCGCCGGGACACCTCCACAGATACGCAGTATTTT.

This clonotype has only a few counts. This chain links TRBV4-3 with TRBJ2-1, with TRBD2 as a possible D gene (6 bases). Germline CDR1 is LGHNA and CDR2 is YSLEER. The CDR3 runs 13 residues. The V and J ends lost 1 base and 7 bases respectively, with 8 bases between them. The CDR3 DNA reads as TGCGCCAGCAGCCAAGGACTAGGGAATGAGCAGTTCTTC. Translation gives CASSQGLGNEQFF.

This clonotype was picked up a small number of times. The chain employs TRBV21-1 and TRBJ1-4; TRBD1, the table's D call, was not compared with the DNA. TRBV21-1 is labeled a pseudogene. This CDR3 comprises 12 residues. The chain's CDR3 is CASGKGEEKLFF. In DNA form, the CDR3 reads TGTGCCAGCGGGAAGGGAGAAGAAAAACTGTTTTTT.

This clonotype has a handful of counts. The chain recombines TRBV4-1 with TRBJ2-7; 9 bases map to TRBD1. The CDR3 spans 14 residues. The germline V gene encodes CDR1 MGHRA and CDR2 YSYEKL. Germline trimming cut 4 bases from V and 2 bases from J; bases unmatched to any gene: 3. The DNA for the CDR3 is TGCGCCAGCAGCCCGGGACAGGGAACCTACGAGCAGTACTTC. Translated: CASSPGQGTYEQYF.

V is TRBV27 and J is TRBJ2-7; D remains unclear. Trimming stripped 0 bases from V and 0 bases from J, with 9 bases between. Germline V gives CDR1 MNHEY, CDR2 SMNVEV (reference sequence). This CDR3 has 15 amino acids. The chain's CDR3 is CASSLSIRVSYEQYF. Here the CDR3 DNA reads TGTGCCAGCAGTTTATCGATAAGGGTCTCCTACGAGCAGTACTTC.

This clonotype appeared a few times. The chain has TRBV5-1 and TRBJ2-7; D may correspond to TRBD1 or TRBD2 (6 bases each). Trimming removed 1 base from V and 7 bases from J, with 18 bases in between. CDR1 and CDR2 from the germline V gene are SGHRS and YFSETQ. The CDR3 contains 15 residues. The DNA of the CDR3 is TGCGCCAGCAGCTTGTCCGGGGGCATCCTGAGGGAGCAGTACGTC. This codes for CASSLSGGILREQYV.

In its sample, this clonotype was seen a few times. The chain is built from TRBV5-1 and TRBJ2-1, with D unclear. The CDR3 contains 14 residues. V gave up 1 base and J gave up 8 bases, with 13 bases separating them. From germline, CDR1 is SGHRS and CDR2 YFSETQ. The CDR3 bases are TGCGCCAGCAGCTTGAGGAGCCCACTGGATGAGCAGTTCTTC. Its translation is CASSLRSPLDEQFF.

In its sample, this clonotype was seen many times. The chain recombines TRBV4-3 with TRBJ2-1; TRBD2 agrees at 10 bases. Germline loops: CDR1 LGHNA, CDR2 YSLEER. V shed 0 bases and J 4 bases; nucleotides not matched to a gene: 3. The CDR3 loop spans 16 amino acids. The CDR3, as DNA: TGCGCCAGCAGCCAAGAGAGTAGCGGGGGGTACAATGAGCAGTTCTTC. Its translation: CASSQESSGGYNEQFF.

This clonotype was counted a few times. This chain links TRBV10-3 with TRBJ2-7; 7 positions agree with TRBD2. The J segment lost 2 bases and the V segment lost 6 bases, leaving 4 bases of the junction unmatched. This CDR3 contains 13 residues. From germline, CDR1 is ENHRY and CDR2 SYGVKD. The CDR3 sequence is CAIRSGATYEQYV. DNA for the CDR3: TGTGCCATCAGGAGCGGGGCTACCTACGAGCAGTACGTC.

This clonotype has only a few counts. J is TRBJ1-4 and V is TRBV7-9; TRBD1 matches at 7 bases. The CDR3 consists of 14 residues. Germline V gives CDR1 SEHNR, CDR2 FQNEAQ (reference sequence). Trimming removed 6 bases from V and 5 bases from J; junction bases left unmatched: 6. This CDR3 reads CASRRQGENEKLFF. As DNA, the CDR3 is TGTGCCAGCAGACGACAGGGAGAGAATGAAAAACTGTTTTTT.

This clonotype was seen ten or more times. The chain is built from TRBV27 and TRBJ2-1; 11 bases match TRBD2. Germline V gene lookup returns CDR1 MNHEY and CDR2 SMNVEV (reference sequence). The J segment lost 0 bases and the V segment lost 6 bases, leaving 4 bases of the junction unmatched. The CDR3 has 16 residues. The CDR3 DNA follows: TGTGCCAGCAGCCATAGCGGGGGGGCCTCCTACAATGAGCAGTTCTTC. It codes for CASSHSGGASYNEQFF.

This clonotype was seen a few times. The chain employs TRBV5-1 and TRBJ1-5; TRBD1 is a possible D gene (6 bases). Per germline, CDR1 SGHRS and CDR2 YFSETQ. Deletions cut 1 base from V and 0 bases from J, with 8 bases between. The CDR3 contains 15 residues. In nucleotides, the CDR3 is TGCGCCAGCAGCTTGACAGGGCTTAGCAATCAGCCCCAGCATTTT. Translated, it gives CASSLTGLSNQPQHF.

The table lists this clonotype with a few counts. The chain carries TRBV9 and TRBJ2-1, with D unresolved. The CDR3 is 13 residues long. Germline V lookup: CDR1 SGDLS, CDR2 YYNGEE. V was cut by 2 bases and J by 10 bases, with 13 bases left in between. The CDR3 sequence: CASSVVSGHEQFF. As DNA, the CDR3 is TGTGCCAGCAGCGTTGTTTCTGGGCACGAGCAGTTCTTC.

This clonotype came up a few times. The V call is TRBV4-3, the J call TRBJ2-3, with D uncertain. V was cut by 0 bases and J by 6 bases, with 13 bases left in between. In germline, CDR1 is LGHNA, CDR2 YSLEER. The CDR3 extends over 15 amino acids. The CDR3 DNA follows: TGCGCCAGCAGCCAAGATAGGGCACCCGGGGATACGCAGTATTTT. It codes for CASSQDRAPGDTQYF.

The chain has TRBV7-9 and TRBJ2-2, with no clear D. With 6 bases removed from V and 2 bases from J, the gap between germline ends came to 13 bases. Per germline, CDR1 SEHNR and CDR2 FQNEAQ (reference sequence). The CDR3 is 15 residues long. Written as DNA, the CDR3 is TGTGCCAGCAGGCCCGGGCGGCCTAACACCGGGGAGCTGTTTTTT. This gives the protein CASRPGRPNTGELFF. The variable domain in full, completed from reference TRBV7-9 and TRBJ2-2, reads DTGVSQNPRHKITKRGQNVTFRCDPISEHNRLYWYRQTLGQGPEFLTYFQNEAQLEKSRLLSDRFSAERPKGSFSTLEIQRTEQGDSAMYLCASRPGRPNTGELFFGEGSRLTVL.

This clonotype has a handful of counts. The gene calls are TRBV6-5 and TRBJ1-4, with D maybe TRBD1 (6 bases). Trimming took off 10 bases at V and 5 bases at J, with 20 bases between the two ends. The CDR3 loop spans 15 amino acids. Germline CDR1 MNHEY, CDR2 SVGAGI. The CDR3 sequence: CATGLGAYDNEKLFF. The CDR3 region has the DNA TGTGCCACGGGCTTGGGGGCGTATGACAATGAAAAACTGTTTTTT.

The chain employs TRBV10-3 and TRBJ2-5; D gene ambiguous. This CDR3 comprises 14 residues. The V end was cut by 1 base, the J end by 0 bases, with 6 bases between. Per the germline V gene, CDR1 is ENHRY and CDR2 is SYGVKD. CDR3 residues: CAISEYPDQETQYF. For the CDR3, the DNA is TGTGCCATCAGTGAGTATCCTGACCAAGAGACCCAGTACTTC.

The CDR3 loop reads CATSDRERGNEQFF. The CDR3 DNA follows: TGTGCCACCAGTGACAGGGAGAGGGGGAATGAGCAGTTCTTC. The rearrangement links TRBV24-1 to TRBJ2-1, with D tentatively TRBD1 (6 bases). Germline V lookup: CDR1 KGHDR, CDR2 SFDVKD. The CDR3 is 14 amino acids. Deletions cut 4 bases from V and 7 bases from J, with 13 bases between.

Only a few counts were recorded for this clonotype. The gene calls are TRBV20-1 and TRBJ2-1; maybe TRBD1 (6 bases). V was cut by 0 bases and J by 9 bases, with 15 bases left in between. The germline gives CDR1 DFQATT, CDR2 SNEGSKA (reference sequence). CDR3 length equals 14 residues. The CDR3 is CSARDLEQGGEQFF. The CDR3 bases are TGCAGTGCTAGAGACCTGGAACAGGGCGGTGAGCAGTTCTTC.

This clonotype was observed many times. V is TRBV7-6 and J is TRBJ2-1; perhaps TRBD1 as D (5 bases). Germline lookup yields CDR1 SGHVS and CDR2 FNYEAQ. The CDR3 totals 14 residues. With 1 base removed from V and 8 bases from J, the gap between germline ends came to 12 bases. The CDR3 nucleotides are TGTGCCAGCAGCTTAGTCAGGGTCGCTGATGAGCAGTTCTTC. Its translation is CASSLVRVADEQFF.

This clonotype was detected a few times. This chain connects TRBV11-2 to TRBJ2-7; 7 nucleotides agree with TRBD1. V trimming: 2 bases; J trimming: 2 bases; junction bases outside the gene matches: 3. The CDR3 is 14 residues long. In germline, CDR1 is SGHAT, CDR2 FQNNGV. The CDR3: CASSLTQGAYEQYV. The CDR3 DNA reads TGTGCCAGCAGCTTAACGCAGGGGGCCTACGAGCAGTACGTC.

This clonotype was observed at least ten times. The chain links TRBV7-2 to TRBJ2-3; 10 positions agree with TRBD2. V was clipped by 5 bases and J by 4 bases; unmatched bases: 6. The CDR3 length is 15 residues. Germline V gene data show CDR1 as SGHTA and CDR2 as FQGNSA. The CDR3 loop is CASSPTSGLADTQYF. Written as DNA, the CDR3 is TGTGCCAGCAGCCCGACTAGCGGGTTGGCAGATACGCAGTATTTT.

This chain connects TRBV12-3 or TRBV12-4 to TRBJ2-2; 9 bases line up with TRBD2. The V and J ends lost 6 bases and 6 bases, in that order; junction bases with no gene match: 5. The CDR3 spans 14 residues. For the CDR3, the DNA is TGTGCCAGCAGGCCTGGACTAGCGTCCGGGGAGCTGTTTTTT. As protein: CASRPGLASGELFF.

This clonotype was counted between two and nine times. V and J are TRBV28 and TRBJ2-7; TRBD1 aligns across 8 bases. Losses at the gene ends were 6 bases for V and 2 bases for J; bases not matched to a gene: 3. The germline gives CDR1 MDHEN, CDR2 SYDVKM. This CDR3 has 13 residues. The CDR3 region has the DNA TGTGCCAGCAGAGGACAGGGAGCCTACGAGCAGTACGTC. This sequence encodes CASRGQGAYEQYV.

This clonotype was picked up many times. The chain is built from TRBV25-1 and TRBJ1-1, with 8 bases identical to TRBD1. Germline V gene sequence: CDR1 MGHDK, CDR2 SYGVNS. V dropped 8 bases and J dropped 4; count of bases not matched to a gene: 6. This CDR3 has 13 residues. CDR3 nucleotide sequence: TGTGCCAGCGAAAACAGGGGGAGCACTGAAGCTTTCTTT. The encoded protein is CASENRGSTEAFF.

This clonotype was seen a few times. The CDR3 bases are TGTGCCAGCAGTTTCCCCGGGACTAGCGGGGGAGAGACCCAGTACTTC. Translation gives CASSFPGTSGGETQYF. The V call is TRBV12-3 or TRBV12-4, the J call TRBJ2-5; 14 bases are a match to TRBD2. There are 16 residues in the CDR3. With V trimmed by 3 bases and J by 4 bases, 4 bases remained unmatched.

The rearrangement joins TRBV5-4 to TRBJ2-1; no clear D gene. Germline values: CDR1 SGHNT, CDR2 YYREEE (reference sequence). The CDR3 loop spans 12 amino acids. V was cut by 1 base and J by 6 bases, with 5 bases left in between. The CDR3 region is CASSLTLNEQFF. CDR3 coding DNA: TGTGCCAGCAGCTTGACTCTCAATGAGCAGTTCTTC.

This clonotype was seen at least ten times. The chain employs TRBV4-1 and TRBJ2-1; maybe TRBD2 (5 bases). Looked up from germline, CDR1 is MGHRA and CDR2 is YSYEKL. V was shortened by 5 bases and J by 9 bases, with 14 bases between the two germline ends. There are 13 residues in the CDR3. CDR3 in DNA: TGCGCCAGCAGCTCCCGGGGTCGGGTTGAGCAGTTCTTC. It codes for CASSSRGRVEQFF.

The V and J genes are TRBV12-3 or TRBV12-4 and TRBJ2-6; no clear D. V dropped 6 bases and J dropped 0 bases, with 15 bases sitting between them. The CDR3 loop spans 17 amino acids. CDR3 DNA: TGTGCCAGCAGCGACGACGTCCGCTACTCTGGGGCCAACGTCCTGACTTTC. It codes for CASSDDVRYSGANVLTF.

This clonotype was counted ten times or more. J is TRBJ1-6 and V is TRBV25-1; D remains ambiguous. Trimming stripped 2 bases from V and 9 bases from J, with 5 bases between. The CDR3 is 12 amino acids. Germline CDR1 MGHDK, CDR2 SYGVNS. For the CDR3, the DNA is TGTGCCAGCAGTGAAGTTGGTTCACCCCTCCACTTT. Translating gives CASSEVGSPLHF.

This clonotype was seen a handful of times. This chain connects TRBV4-3 to TRBJ2-7; D remains ambiguous. V was cut by 0 bases and J by 2 bases, with 8 bases left in between. Germline CDR1 is LGHNA and CDR2 is YSLEER. The CDR3 is 14 amino acids. In DNA, the CDR3 is TGCGCCAGCAGCCAAGATTATGGCCCCTACGAGCAGTACTTC. Translated: CASSQDYGPYEQYF.

The rearrangement links TRBV24-1 to TRBJ2-1; 10 nucleotides line up with TRBD2. CDR1 and CDR2 from the germline V gene are KGHDR and SFDVKD. The V segment lost 6 bases and the J segment 8 bases; nucleotides outside the gene matches: 6. The CDR3 covers 14 residues. The CDR3: CATSKAGGMDEQFF. For the CDR3, the DNA is TGTGCCACCAGTAAAGCGGGGGGGATGGATGAGCAGTTCTTC.